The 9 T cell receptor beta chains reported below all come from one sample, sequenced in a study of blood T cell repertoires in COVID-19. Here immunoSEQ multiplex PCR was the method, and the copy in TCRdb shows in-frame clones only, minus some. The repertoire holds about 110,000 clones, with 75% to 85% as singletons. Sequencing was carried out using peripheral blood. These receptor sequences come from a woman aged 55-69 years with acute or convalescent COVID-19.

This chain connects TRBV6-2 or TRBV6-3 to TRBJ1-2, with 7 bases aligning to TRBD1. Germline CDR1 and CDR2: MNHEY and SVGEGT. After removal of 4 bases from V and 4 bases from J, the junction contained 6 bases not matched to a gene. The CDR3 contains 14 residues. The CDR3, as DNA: TGTGCCAGCAGTTTACAGGGGTGGAGCTATGGCTACACCTTC. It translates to CASSLQGWSYGYTF.

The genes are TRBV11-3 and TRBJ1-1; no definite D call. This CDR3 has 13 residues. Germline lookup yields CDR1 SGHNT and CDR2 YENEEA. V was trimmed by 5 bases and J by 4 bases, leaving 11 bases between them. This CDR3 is CASSPNGVTEAFF. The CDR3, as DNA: TGTGCCAGCAGCCCGAACGGGGTCACTGAAGCTTTCTTT.

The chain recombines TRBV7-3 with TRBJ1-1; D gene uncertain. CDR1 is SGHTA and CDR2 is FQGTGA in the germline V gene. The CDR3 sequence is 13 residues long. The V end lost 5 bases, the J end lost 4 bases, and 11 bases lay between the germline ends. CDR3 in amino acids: CASSPSGSTEAFF. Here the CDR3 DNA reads TGTGCCAGCAGCCCCTCTGGGAGCACTGAAGCTTTCTTT.

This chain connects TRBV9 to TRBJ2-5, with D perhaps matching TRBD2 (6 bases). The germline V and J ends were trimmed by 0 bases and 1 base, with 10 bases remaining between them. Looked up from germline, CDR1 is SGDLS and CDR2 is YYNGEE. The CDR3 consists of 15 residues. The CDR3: CASSVAGGVQETQYF. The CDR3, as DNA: TGTGCCAGCAGCGTAGCCGGGGGTGTCCAAGAGACCCAGTACTTC.

CDR3 region: CASSYSPGQGANEQFF. The CDR3 DNA follows: TGTGCCAGCAGTTACAGCCCGGGACAGGGGGCGAATGAGCAGTTCTTC. V gene TRBV6-2 or TRBV6-3 combines with J gene TRBJ2-1, with 12 positions matching TRBD1. CDR1 and CDR2 (germline): MNHEY, SVGEGT. The CDR3 loop spans 16 amino acids. Losses at the gene ends were 2 bases for V and 7 bases for J; bases not matched to a gene: 6.

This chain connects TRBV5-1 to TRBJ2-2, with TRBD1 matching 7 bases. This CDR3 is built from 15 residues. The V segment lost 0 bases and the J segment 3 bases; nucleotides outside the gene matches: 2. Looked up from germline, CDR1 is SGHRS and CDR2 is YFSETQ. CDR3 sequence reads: CASSLVQGHTGELFF. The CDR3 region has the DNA TGCGCCAGCAGCTTGGTACAGGGGCACACCGGGGAGCTGTTTTTT.

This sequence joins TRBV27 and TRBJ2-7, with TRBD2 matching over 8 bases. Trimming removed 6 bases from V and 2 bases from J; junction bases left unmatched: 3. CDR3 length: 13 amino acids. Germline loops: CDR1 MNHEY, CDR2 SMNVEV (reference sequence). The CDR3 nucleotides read TGTGCCAGCAGAACTAGCGGAACCTACGAGCAGTACTTC. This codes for CASRTSGTYEQYF.

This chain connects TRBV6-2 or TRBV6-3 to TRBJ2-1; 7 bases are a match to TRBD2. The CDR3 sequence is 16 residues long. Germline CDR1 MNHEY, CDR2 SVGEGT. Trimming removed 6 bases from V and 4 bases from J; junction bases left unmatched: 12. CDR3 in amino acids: CASSRSLLAEYNEQFF. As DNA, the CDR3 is TGTGCCAGCAGCCGAAGTCTTCTAGCGGAATACAATGAGCAGTTCTTC.

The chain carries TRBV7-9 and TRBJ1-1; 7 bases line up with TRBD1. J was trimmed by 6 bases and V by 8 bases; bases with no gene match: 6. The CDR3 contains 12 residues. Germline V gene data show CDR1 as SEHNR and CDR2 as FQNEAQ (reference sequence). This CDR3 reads CASEGDSPEAFF. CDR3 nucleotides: TGTGCCAGCGAGGGGGACAGCCCTGAAGCTTTCTTT.